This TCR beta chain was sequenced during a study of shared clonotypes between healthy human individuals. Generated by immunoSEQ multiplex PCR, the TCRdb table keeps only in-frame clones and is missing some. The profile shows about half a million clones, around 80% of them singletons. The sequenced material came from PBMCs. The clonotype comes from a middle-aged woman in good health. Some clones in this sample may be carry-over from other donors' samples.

CDR3 DNA: TGTGCCAGCTGGGATTCCTACAATGAGCAGTTCTTC. It yields the protein CASWDSYNEQFF. This chain uses TRBV7-8 with TRBJ2-1; D remains unclear. V was pared by 8 bases and J by 1 base, with 6 bases between. CDR1 and CDR2 (germline): SGHVS, FQNEAQ. The CDR3 covers 12 residues.